The subject of this entry is one T cell receptor (beta chain). The antigen is unknown. This CDR3 is 16 amino acids long. The V and J ends lost 4 bases and 2 bases, in that order; junction bases with no gene match: 9. CDR1 and CDR2 (germline): SGHRS, YFSETQ. The data stem from a study of T cells in Graves' hyperthyroidism and ophthalmopathy. Study findings and constraints: Ophthalmopathy, which appeared later, was predicted by the model a median about 6.8 months before onset.

Disease duration was under 3 months in the ophthalmopathy patients, who also had a Clinical Activity Score of at least 3 and a NOSPECS grade of at least 4. Lactation, pregnancy, other autoimmune disease or uncontrolled infection excluded patients. Amplified regions were TCR beta CDR3 sequences from RNA transcripts. The HTBI primer set served for first-round RT-PCR of the TCR CDR3. One entry per CDR3 protein, called by TCRdb with MiXCR from the multiplex PCR reads. Of hundreds of thousands of distinct CDR3 sequences listed, roughly a fifth are singletons. This chain uses TRBV5-1 with TRBJ2-3, with 8 bases identical to TRBD2. The sample consisted of blood. This sequence originates from a man aged 50-59 years with Graves' ophthalmopathy. The CDR3 is CASSPPGGTNTDTQYF. The DNA of the CDR3 is TGCGCCAGCAGCCCCCCGGGAGGGACTAACACAGATACGCAGTATTTT.